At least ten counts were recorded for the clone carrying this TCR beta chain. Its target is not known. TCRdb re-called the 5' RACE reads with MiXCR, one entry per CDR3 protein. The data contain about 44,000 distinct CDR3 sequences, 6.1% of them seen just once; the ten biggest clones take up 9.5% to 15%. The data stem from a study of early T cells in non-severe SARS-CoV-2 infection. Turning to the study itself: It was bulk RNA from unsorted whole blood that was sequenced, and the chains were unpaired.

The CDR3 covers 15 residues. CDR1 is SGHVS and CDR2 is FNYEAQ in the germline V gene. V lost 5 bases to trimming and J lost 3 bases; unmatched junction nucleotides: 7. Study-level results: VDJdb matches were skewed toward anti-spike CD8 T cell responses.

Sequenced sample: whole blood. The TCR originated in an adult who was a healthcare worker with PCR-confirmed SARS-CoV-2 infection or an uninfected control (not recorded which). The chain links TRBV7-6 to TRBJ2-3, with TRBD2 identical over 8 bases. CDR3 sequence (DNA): TGTGCCAGCAGCCAAAGCGGGGGCCCTACAGATACGCAGTATTTT. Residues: CASSQSGGPTDTQYF. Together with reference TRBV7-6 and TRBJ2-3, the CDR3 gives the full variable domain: GAGVSQSPRYKVTKRGQDVALRCDPISGHVSLYWYRQALGQGPEFLTYFNYEAQQDKSGLPNDRFSAERPEGSISTLTIQRTEQRDSAMYRCASSQSGGPTDTQYFGPGTRLTVL.